This T cell receptor (beta chain) was sequenced during a study of radiotherapy plus CTLA-4 blockade in lung cancer. Of note for this clone: The antigen is not known.

Trimming at V came to 4 bases and at J to 4 bases, leaving 5 bases not matched to a gene. CDR1 MNHNS and CDR2 SASEGT come from the germline V gene. The CDR3 is 15 residues long. Ipilimumab CTLA-4 blockade and focal radiation were given to patients with chemo-refractory metastatic non-small-cell lung cancer. Clones were sequenced by immunoSEQ multiplex PCR, and TCRdb holds only the in-frame ones, with some missing. The table lists roughly 77,000 clones, less than 85% of them singletons. Overall study results and limits: Alongside interferon-beta, early blood T cell clone dynamics were reportedly the best predictor of response.

The receptor was isolated from a human donor with non-small cell lung cancer whose response to radiotherapy plus ipilimumab could not be evaluated. The gene calls are TRBV6-1 and TRBJ2-3; 10 positions match TRBD2. The specimen was peripheral blood, collected from a patient treated with radiotherapy plus ipilimumab. For the CDR3, the DNA is TGTGCCAGCAGTGGGGAAGCGGGGGGGCCAGATACGCAGTATTTT. Residues: CASSGEAGGPDTQYF.